This TCR beta chain emerged from a study of T-cell memory formation after mild COVID-19. TCRdb ran MiXCR on the 5' RACE reads and lists one entry per CDR3 protein. The sample has fewer than 250,000 distinct CDR3 sequences; about 16% are singletons. Trimming cost V 2 bases and J 2 bases, with 8 bases left between them. CDR1 is DFQATT, CDR2 SNEGSKA, per germline (reference sequence). The CDR3 is 13 amino acids. This clonotype was seen a handful of times. Sequencing was performed on PBMCs or a T cell subset sorted from them (not recorded which). The source is an adult woman who had mild COVID-19 (a few samples of this study predate the infection). Cell type and time point are not known. This chain uses TRBV20-1 with TRBJ2-3; D is ambiguous. In nucleotides, the CDR3 is TGCAGTGCTAGACCCAGTCCCACAGATACGCAGTATTTT. Translating gives CSARPSPTDTQYF.